The T cell receptor beta chain described here comes from a study of cytomegalovirus exposure and HLA in healthy donors. V was cut by 2 bases and J by 18 bases, with 20 bases left in between. Germline V gene data show CDR1 as KGHSH and CDR2 as LQKENI. The CDR3 is 14 residues long. The PCR made use of 60 Vbeta and 13 Jbeta primers. Some clones are missing from TCRdb's copy, which holds only in-frame ones; the method was immunoSEQ multiplex PCR. The data hold some 120,000 clones, with 73% observed a single time. Study-wide results and limits: Within an earlier analysis, most TCR beta V segments proved productive either about 90% or about 30% of the time.

Healthy individuals who donated bone marrow served as the donors. Regarding this clone: Antigen specificity is unknown.

This receptor was identified in a woman in her twenties or thirties in good health and CMV-seronegative. The sample was PBMCs. This rearrangement joins TRBV18 to TRBJ1-6; D not certain. CDR3 nucleotides: TGTGCCAGCTCACCAGAGTCTCCCGGGCGGGCCACCCACTTT. Protein sequence: CASSPESPGRATHF.